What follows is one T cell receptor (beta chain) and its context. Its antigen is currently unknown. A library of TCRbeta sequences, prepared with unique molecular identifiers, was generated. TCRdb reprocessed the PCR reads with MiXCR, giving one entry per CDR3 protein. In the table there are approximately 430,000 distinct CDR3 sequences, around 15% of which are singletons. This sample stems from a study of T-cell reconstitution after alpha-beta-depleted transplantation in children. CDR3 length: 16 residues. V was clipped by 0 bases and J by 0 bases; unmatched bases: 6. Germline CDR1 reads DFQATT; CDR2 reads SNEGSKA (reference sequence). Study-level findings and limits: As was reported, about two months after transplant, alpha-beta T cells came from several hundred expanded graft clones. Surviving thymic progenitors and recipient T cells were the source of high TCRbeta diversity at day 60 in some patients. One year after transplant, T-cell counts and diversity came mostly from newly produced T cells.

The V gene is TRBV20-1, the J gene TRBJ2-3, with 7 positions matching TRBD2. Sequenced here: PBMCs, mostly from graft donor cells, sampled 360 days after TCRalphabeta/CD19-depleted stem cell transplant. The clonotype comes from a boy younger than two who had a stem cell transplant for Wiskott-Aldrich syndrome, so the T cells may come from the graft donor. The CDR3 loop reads CSARDWLGLSTDTQYF. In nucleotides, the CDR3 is TGCAGTGCTAGAGATTGGTTGGGACTAAGCACAGATACGCAGTATTTT.